A single TCR beta chain is shown here with its context. This sample stems from a study of blood T cell repertoires in COVID-19. Study-level information: Italy, Spain and the United States were the sources of the convalescent and acute COVID-19 samples. PBMCs, B-cell-depleted T cells, or T cells provided the cDNA or gDNA that made up the material.

How the authors handled the data: Reference gene primer amplification yielded estimated nucleated cell counts. Sequenced by immunoSEQ multiplex PCR; TCRdb stores in-frame clones only, minus some. The D gene and trimming were derived from the DNA, and the V and J assignments and clone size from that table. The sample has 200,000 to 300,000 clones; approximately 80% are singletons. The sequence was collected from a man in his 60s with acute or convalescent COVID-19. The specimen was peripheral blood.

CDR3 in amino acids: CASSPDSAGNTIYF. The CDR3 DNA sequence: TGTGCCAGCAGTCCGGACTCGGCGGGAAACACCATATATTTT. The chain couples TRBV3-1 (or the pseudogene TRBV3-2) to TRBJ1-3; D ambiguous. The CDR3 runs 14 residues. Trimming took off 6 bases at V and 4 bases at J, with 13 bases between the two ends. Per germline, CDR1 LGHDT and CDR2 YNNKEL (reference sequence).